Below are 21 T cell receptor beta chains sequenced from a single sample in a study of T cells after yellow fever vaccination. TCRdb fed the 5' RACE reads into MiXCR, producing one record per CDR3 protein. The sample holds 400,000 to 650,000 distinct CDR3 sequences, 21% seen once. The sample consisted of PBMCs, taken roughly 23 days after the first yellow fever vaccination. The receptor set was obtained from a man aged 18-30 years who received the YFV17D yellow fever vaccine.

This clonotype was picked up a small number of times. The rearrangement links TRBV7-2 to TRBJ1-2; a weak D match, TRBD1 (6 bases). V was shortened by 5 bases and J by 2 bases, with 15 bases between the two germline ends. Germline assignment: CDR1 SGHTA and CDR2 FQGNSA. This CDR3 has 15 residues. The CDR3 protein is CASSQPGGPNYGYTF. DNA for the CDR3: TGTGCCAGCAGCCAACCGGGGGGCCCCAACTATGGCTACACCTTC.

The table lists this clonotype with a few counts. The chain carries TRBV9 and TRBJ2-3; D uncertain. This CDR3 spans 14 amino acids. V was clipped by 3 bases and J by 0 bases, with 8 bases between them. Germline values: CDR1 SGDLS, CDR2 YYNGEE. The CDR3, as DNA: TGTGCCAGCAGCGCGGACCCTAGCACAGATACGCAGTATTTT. Translation: CASSADPSTDTQYF.

The J gene is TRBJ1-5, the V gene TRBV20-1, with 7 positions matching TRBD1. The CDR3 is 15 amino acids. Germline CDR1 reads DFQATT; CDR2 reads SNEGSKA (reference sequence). V lost 2 bases to trimming and J lost 5 bases; unmatched junction nucleotides: 9. The CDR3 coding sequence is TGCAGTGCTAGAATCGCAGGGGGTAAGGATCAGCCCCAGCATTTT. Its protein is CSARIAGGKDQPQHF.

This clonotype was seen more than once but under ten times. This chain joins TRBV29-1 and TRBJ2-3; perhaps D is TRBD1 or TRBD2 (6 bases each). Trimming removed 7 bases from V and 4 bases from J, with 15 bases in between. In germline, CDR1 is SQVTM, CDR2 ANQGSEA. The CDR3 has 13 amino acids. The CDR3 reads CSAKGGLSDTQYF. The CDR3 DNA sequence: TGCAGCGCCAAAGGGGGACTCTCAGATACGCAGTATTTT.

This clonotype was counted between two and nine times. J is TRBJ2-7 and V is TRBV12-3 or TRBV12-4; unclear D gene. The V and J ends lost 5 bases and 4 bases respectively, with 9 bases between them. The CDR3 consists of 12 residues. This CDR3 is CASSEYGYEQYF. The CDR3 nucleotides read TGTGCCAGCAGTGAGTACGGGTACGAGCAGTACTTC.

This clonotype was found a few times. V gene TRBV3-1 combines with J gene TRBJ2-3, with 7 positions matching TRBD1. The CDR3 spans 17 residues. Germline CDR1 is LGHDT and CDR2 is YNNKEL (reference sequence). Trimming at V came to 4 bases and at J to 4 bases, leaving 14 bases not matched to a gene. As DNA, the CDR3 is TGTGCCAGCAGCCCCCACGCTGGGACAGATTACGCAGATACGCAGTATTTT. Its translation is CASSPHAGTDYADTQYF.

The rearrangement links TRBV14 to TRBJ2-1, with D perhaps matching TRBD1 (6 bases). V was clipped by 1 base and J by 0 bases, with 13 bases between them. The CDR3 runs 17 residues. The germline V gene encodes CDR1 SGHDN and CDR2 FVKESK. This chain's CDR3 is CASSQGRQEASYNEQFF. The CDR3 DNA follows: TGTGCCAGCAGCCAAGGACGACAGGAGGCCTCCTACAATGAGCAGTTCTTC.

This clonotype was detected a few times. The chain couples TRBV28 to TRBJ2-7, with TRBD1 matching over 9 bases. CDR1 is MDHEN and CDR2 is SYDVKM in the germline V gene. The CDR3 runs 12 residues. Unmatched junction bases numbered 6, after V lost 6 bases and J lost 9 bases. In DNA form, the CDR3 reads TGTGCCAGCAGCGATGGGACAGGGCGGCAGTACGTC. Translated, it gives CASSDGTGRQYV.

This chain connects TRBV7-6 to TRBJ2-2, with a possible D match to TRBD1 (6 bases). From germline, CDR1 is SGHVS and CDR2 FNYEAQ. The V and J ends lost 4 bases and 7 bases respectively, with 13 bases between them. The CDR3 runs to 14 residues. CDR3 protein: CASSWRQGYGELFF. Written as DNA, the CDR3 is TGTGCCAGCAGCTGGCGCCAGGGGTACGGGGAGCTGTTTTTT.

This clonotype was counted only a few times. The V and J genes are TRBV6-5 and TRBJ2-7, with D unclear. V was pared by 2 bases and J by 0 bases, with 8 bases between. From germline, CDR1 is MNHEY and CDR2 SVGAGI. CDR3 size: 14 residues. For the CDR3, the DNA is TGTGCCAGCAGTTACAGCCAGAGCTCCTACGAGCAGTACTTC. It codes for CASSYSQSSYEQYF.

This clonotype was recorded a few times. V is TRBV6-2 or TRBV6-3 and J is TRBJ1-1; D is unclear. Germline CDR1 MNHEY, CDR2 SVGEGT. The V end was cut by 3 bases, the J end by 5 bases, with 10 bases between. The CDR3 extends over 13 amino acids. The chain's CDR3 is CASSYTFRTEAFF. The CDR3 DNA reads TGTGCCAGCAGTTATACTTTTCGGACTGAAGCTTTCTTT.

The J gene is TRBJ1-2, the V gene TRBV5-1, with 9 bases aligning to TRBD1. This CDR3 comprises 15 residues. Germline lookup yields CDR1 SGHRS and CDR2 YFSETQ. The V gene end was trimmed by 4 bases and the J gene end by 3 bases; junction bases not matched to a gene: 7. This CDR3 reads CASSPTGGPDYGYTF. In DNA form, the CDR3 reads TGCGCCAGCAGCCCGACAGGGGGACCCGACTATGGCTACACCTTC.

V usage is TRBV6-1 and J usage is TRBJ1-6; no reliable D call. The CDR3 sequence is 13 residues long. The germline V gene encodes CDR1 MNHNS and CDR2 SASEGT. V lost 1 base, J lost 10 bases, and 8 bases lay in between. The CDR3 region is CASSEERESPLHF. The CDR3 DNA follows: TGTGCCAGCAGTGAAGAGCGGGAGTCACCCCTCCACTTT.

The V and J genes are TRBV7-9 and TRBJ2-2, with 7 positions matching TRBD1. The CDR3 has 15 amino acids. V gave up 6 bases and J gave up 4 bases; unmatched junction bases: 8. Germline CDR1 SEHNR, CDR2 FQNEAQ (reference sequence). CDR3: CASRRPTGSTGELFF. The DNA of the CDR3 is TGTGCCAGCAGACGCCCGACAGGGTCCACCGGGGAGCTGTTTTTT. Using reference TRBV7-9 and TRBJ2-2 for the parts outside the CDR3, the full variable domain is DTGVSQNPRHKITKRGQNVTFRCDPISEHNRLYWYRQTLGQGPEFLTYFQNEAQLEKSRLLSDRFSAERPKGSFSTLEIQRTEQGDSAMYLCASRRPTGSTGELFFGEGSRLTVL.

This clonotype was seen ten or more times. For the CDR3, the DNA is TGCGCCAGCAGCCTCCCGGGGGGGGACTATGGCTACACCTTC. Protein sequence: CASSLPGGDYGYTF. The rearrangement links TRBV5-1 to TRBJ1-2, with D maybe TRBD1 (5 bases). This CDR3 contains 14 residues. V was pared by 4 bases and J by 3 bases, with 13 bases between. Germline lookup yields CDR1 SGHRS and CDR2 YFSETQ.

This clonotype has a count of ten or more. The chain has TRBV12-3 or TRBV12-4 and TRBJ2-1; weak D call: TRBD1 (5 bases). V lost 7 bases and J 0 bases, leaving 16 bases between the germline ends. CDR3 length: 16 residues. The chain's CDR3 is CASKYTGRLSYNEQFF. CDR3 bases: TGTGCCAGCAAATACACAGGACGGCTCTCCTACAATGAGCAGTTCTTC.

This rearrangement joins TRBV4-1 to TRBJ2-7; D possibly corresponds to TRBD2 (5 bases). Germline CDR1 MGHRA, CDR2 YSYEKL. This CDR3 comprises 12 residues. V lost 1 base and J 8 bases, leaving 9 bases between the germline ends. CDR3 amino acids: CASSQGLGKQYF. In nucleotides, the CDR3 is TGCGCCAGCAGCCAAGGTCTCGGGAAGCAGTACTTC.

There are a few counts of this clonotype. The rearrangement joins TRBV20-1 to TRBJ1-4, with D possibly matching TRBD1 (5 bases). The CDR3 covers 15 residues. Looked up from germline, CDR1 is DFQATT and CDR2 is SNEGSKA (reference sequence). V lost 4 bases and J lost 8, with 20 bases in between. CDR3 in amino acids: CSATITGTGGEKLFF. The CDR3 DNA reads TGCAGTGCTACGATAACCGGGACGGGAGGGGAAAAACTGTTTTTT.

The V gene is TRBV7-3, the J gene TRBJ1-2; D gene ambiguous. CDR1 and CDR2 from the germline V gene are SGHTA and FQGTGA. V shed 1 base and J shed 7 bases, with 10 bases lying between them. There are 13 residues in the CDR3. CDR3 protein: CASSLIGGLGYTF. Written as DNA, the CDR3 is TGTGCCAGCAGCTTAATTGGAGGGCTTGGCTACACCTTC. Full variable domain (remainder filled in from reference TRBV7-3 and TRBJ1-2): GAGVSQTPSNKVTEKGKYVELRCDPISGHTALYWYRQSLGQGPEFLIYFQGTGAADDSGLPNDRFFAVRPEGSVSTLKIQRTERGDSAVYLCASSLIGGLGYTFGSGTRLTVV.

This chain connects TRBV12-3 or TRBV12-4 to TRBJ2-5, with D possibly matching TRBD2 (5 bases). The CDR3 sequence is 16 residues long. Trimming took off 3 bases at V and 4 bases at J, with 18 bases between the two ends. This CDR3 reads CASSFPARVGSETQYF. The CDR3 DNA is TGTGCCAGCAGTTTCCCCGCGAGGGTAGGGTCAGAGACCCAGTACTTC.

V gene TRBV5-1 combines with J gene TRBJ2-7, with D hard to call. Germline CDR1 and CDR2: SGHRS and YFSETQ. Trimming removed 2 bases at V and 2 bases at J, with 32 bases between. CDR3 length equals 21 residues. In DNA, the CDR3 is TGCGCCAGCAGCTTTAACAGTTACAGACGTTACAGAGGTGTCGGTGCCTACGAGCAGTACGTC. It yields the protein CASSFNSYRRYRGVGAYEQYV.